This T cell receptor beta chain derives from a study of blood T cell repertoires in COVID-19. On the study more broadly: Samples taken during acute and convalescent COVID-19 were collected in the United States, Italy and Spain. T cells, B-cell-depleted T cells, or PBMCs provided the cDNA or gDNA that served as material.

Germline V CDR1 and CDR2: SGDLS, YYNGEE. The CDR3 is 16 residues long. Trimming removed 0 bases from V and 0 bases from J, with 10 bases in between. In the original processing: Amplifying reference gene primers gave estimates of nucleated cell counts. Profiled with immunoSEQ multiplex PCR; TCRdb holds only in-frame clones, not every one. V and J calls and clone size are as listed in that table; D and trimming were resolved from the DNA. The sample records nearly 350,000 clones, around nine tenths being singletons. This clone was seen once. The sequencing input was peripheral blood. The TCR was taken from a woman in her 70s with COVID-19, enrolled during active disease. V is TRBV9 and J is TRBJ1-3; D remains ambiguous. CDR3 region: CASSVDHRSSGNTIYF. The CDR3 bases are TGTGCCAGCAGCGTAGATCACCGTAGCTCTGGAAACACCATATATTTT. Full variable domain (missing parts from reference TRBV9 and TRBJ1-3): DSGVTQTPKHLITATGQRVTLRCSPRSGDLSVYWYQQSLDQGLQFLIQYYNGEERAKGNILERFSAQQFPDLHSELNLSSLELGDSALYFCASSVDHRSSGNTIYFGEGSWLTVV.